Shown below are 20 T cell receptor beta chains from a single sample sequenced in a study of cytomegalovirus exposure and HLA in healthy donors (dated by TCRdb to the late 2010s). The method behind the library was the immunoSEQ multiplex PCR assay. For the multiplex PCR, a mixture combining 60 forward primers for TCR Vbeta segments and 13 reverse primers for TCR Jbeta segments was used. Entries here come from immuneACCESS through TCRdb and include only in-frame sequences with V and J called. Some clones fail to appear in such tables; in the studies checked, an unresolved V gene covers under half of the shortfall, and the cause of the remainder is unknown. This sample lists fewer than 150,000 clones; 78% were detected once. The ten largest clones represent 2.5% to 3.5% of the sample. The sequenced material came from PBMCs. Receptor source: a male donor in good health and CMV-seronegative.

This sequence joins TRBV5-1 and TRBJ2-5; D is perhaps TRBD1 (5 bases). Germline V gene lookup returns CDR1 SGHRS and CDR2 YFSETQ. V lost 0 bases, J lost 4 bases, and 13 bases lay in between. This CDR3 contains 15 residues. In DNA, the CDR3 is TGCGCCAGCAGCTTGGGAGCAGGGTCCCCAGAGACCCAGTACTTC. Translated, it gives CASSLGAGSPETQYF.

The J gene is TRBJ1-2, the V gene TRBV5-6; tentative D call: TRBD1 (6 bases). The CDR3 has 13 residues. V was shortened by 4 bases and J by 7 bases, with 14 bases between the two germline ends. Germline-derived CDR1 and CDR2 are SGHDT and YYEEEE. The CDR3 sequence: CASSLQGPGGYTF. CDR3 in DNA: TGTGCCAGCAGCCTGCAGGGGCCCGGTGGCTACACCTTC.

The chain uses TRBV6-1 and TRBJ2-7; 11 nucleotides line up with TRBD1. Germline loops: CDR1 MNHNS, CDR2 SASEGT. V lost 8 bases and J lost 3; bases outside the gene matches: 0. The CDR3 runs 12 residues. CDR3 DNA sequence: TGTGCCAGCGGGACAGGGGGCTACGAGCAGTACTTC. It yields the protein CASGTGGYEQYF.

For this clone: Compared with germline, one end of the junction differs, possibly owing to a read error. V and J are TRBV18 and TRBJ1-2; the D gene is possibly TRBD1 (6 bases). Looked up from germline, CDR1 is KGHSH and CDR2 is LQKENI. The CDR3 is 15 amino acids. CDR3 sequence reads: CTSSPPGQRGYGYTF. Here the CDR3 DNA reads TGTACCAGCTCACCACCAGGACAGAGAGGATATGGCTACACCTTC.

V usage is TRBV6-6 and J usage is TRBJ1-1, with D maybe TRBD1 (6 bases). The CDR3 contains 13 residues. Germline CDR1 is MNHNY and CDR2 is SVGAGI (reference sequence). V lost 4 bases, J lost 5 bases, and 11 bases lay in between. CDR3 coding DNA: TGTGCCAGCAGTTTGGGGGCAGGGACTGAAGCTTTCTTT. This sequence encodes CASSLGAGTEAFF.

This chain links TRBV4-2 with TRBJ2-1; no clear D. CDR3 length equals 16 residues. V was shortened by 0 bases and J by 3 bases, with 12 bases between the two germline ends. Per germline, CDR1 LGHNA and CDR2 YNFKEQ. CDR3 protein: CASSQEESLSYNEQFF. CDR3 bases: TGTGCCAGCAGCCAAGAAGAATCTTTGAGCTACAATGAGCAGTTCTTC.

The chain has TRBV7-9 and TRBJ1-5; the D gene is possibly TRBD1 (5 bases). CDR1 is SEHNR, CDR2 FQNEAQ, per germline (reference sequence). The CDR3 is 13 amino acids. Trimming pared 10 bases from V and 3 bases from J, leaving 13 bases between. The CDR3 DNA is TGTGCCATCCAATCGGGGGTCAATCAGCCCCAGCATTTT. It specifies CAIQSGVNQPQHF.

This chain connects TRBV2 to TRBJ2-5; 7 bases are a match to TRBD1. Germline CDR1 is SNHLY and CDR2 is FYNNEI. After removal of 4 bases from V and 5 bases from J, the junction contained 4 bases not matched to a gene. The CDR3 sequence is 13 residues long. The CDR3 DNA reads TGTGCCAGCAGTGCAGACAGGGAGGAGACCCAGTACTTC. Its translation is CASSADREETQYF.

The V gene is TRBV30, the J gene TRBJ2-2, with 9 nucleotides matching TRBD1. With 7 bases clipped from V and 5 bases from J, the junction kept 8 bases outside the gene matches. Germline V CDR1 and CDR2: GTSNPN, SVGIG (reference sequence). The CDR3 spans 14 residues. This CDR3 reads CAYDRGGTTGELFF. For the CDR3, the DNA is TGTGCCTACGACAGGGGGGGAACGACCGGGGAGCTGTTTTTT.

The chain carries TRBV19 and TRBJ1-1; D remains ambiguous. Germline CDR1 and CDR2: LNHDA and SQIVND (reference sequence). The CDR3 extends over 13 amino acids. Trimming left V 7 bases short and J 3 bases short, with 12 bases between. CDR3 nucleotides: TGTGCCAGTACCGAAACAATTGACACTGAAGCTTTCTTT. Protein sequence: CASTETIDTEAFF.

This clone was seen a single time. V usage is TRBV6-6 and J usage is TRBJ1-5; TRBD1 aligns across 7 bases. Germline V gives CDR1 MNHNY, CDR2 SVGAGI (reference sequence). The V and J ends lost 0 bases and 5 bases, in that order; junction bases with no gene match: 4. CDR3 size: 15 residues. The CDR3 DNA reads as TGTGCCAGCAGTTACTCCCGGGACAGAGATCAGCCCCAGCATTTT. It codes for CASSYSRDRDQPQHF.

This chain joins TRBV15 and TRBJ2-7; maybe TRBD1 (6 bases). V lost 5 bases to trimming and J lost 0 bases, with 14 bases between them. The CDR3 totals 15 residues. Per germline, CDR1 LNHNV and CDR2 YYDKDF (reference sequence). The CDR3 region is CATSGGNQLSYEQYF. In DNA, the CDR3 is TGTGCCACCAGCGGGGGCAATCAGCTCTCCTACGAGCAGTACTTC.

The chain couples TRBV12-5 to TRBJ2-7; D is possibly TRBD1 (6 bases). Germline values: CDR1 LGHNT, CDR2 FRNRAP. The CDR3 is 15 residues long. V lost 1 base and J lost 2, with 12 bases in between. This CDR3 is CASGLGNRVPYEQYF. The CDR3 nucleotides are TGTGCTAGTGGTTTGGGTAACAGGGTCCCCTACGAGCAGTACTTC.

This clone was observed a few times. The chain carries TRBV6-1 and TRBJ2-7; unclear D gene. This CDR3 is 14 amino acids long. V lost 1 base and J lost 3, with 10 bases in between. Germline CDR1 is MNHNS and CDR2 is SASEGT. The CDR3 region has the DNA TGTGCCAGCAGTGAAGGGCAGGTTCACTACGAGCAGTACTTC. Protein: CASSEGQVHYEQYF.

This rearrangement joins TRBV11-2 to TRBJ2-5; 10 bases fit TRBD2. V lost 1 base to trimming and J lost 4 bases; unmatched junction nucleotides: 6. Per the germline V gene, CDR1 is SGHAT and CDR2 is FQNNGV. CDR3 length: 16 residues. The CDR3 DNA reads TGTGCCAGCAGCTTAGTCCTAGCGGGAGCACGAGAGACCCAGTACTTC. Translated: CASSLVLAGARETQYF.

This clone occurred a few times. V and J are TRBV9 and TRBJ1-2, with 8 bases matching TRBD1. This CDR3 contains 15 residues. With V trimmed by 0 bases and J by 6 bases, 7 bases remained unmatched. Per the germline V gene, CDR1 is SGDLS and CDR2 is YYNGEE. CDR3 coding DNA: TGTGCCAGCAGCGTAGCCACCGGACAGGGTGATGGCTACACCTTC. Its translation: CASSVATGQGDGYTF.

The gene calls are TRBV30 and TRBJ2-3; the match to TRBD2 covers 7 bases. J gave up 0 bases and V 1 base, and 7 bases lay outside the gene matches. The CDR3 totals 16 residues. Per the germline V gene, CDR1 is GTSNPN and CDR2 is SVGIG (reference sequence). CDR3 amino acids: CAWSAPPTSSTDTQYF. Here the CDR3 DNA reads TGTGCCTGGAGTGCCCCCCCGACTAGCAGCACAGATACGCAGTATTTT.

The CDR3 DNA sequence: TGTGCCTGGGCCCGGGTCGCGCAAGGCTACACCTTC. This codes for CAWARVAQGYTF. The V gene is TRBV30, the J gene TRBJ1-2, with D hard to call. Trimming shortened V by 5 bases and J by 8 bases, and 15 bases separated the two germline ends. Germline V lookup: CDR1 GTSNPN, CDR2 SVGIG (reference sequence). This CDR3 has 12 residues.

Notes on this clone: Other DNA sequences within the sample encode an identical CDR3. The V gene is TRBV12-5, the J gene TRBJ2-2; no clear D gene. V was shortened by 2 bases and J by 7 bases, with 8 bases between the two germline ends. Germline V gene lookup returns CDR1 LGHNT and CDR2 FRNRAP. The CDR3 is 13 residues long. CDR3 sequence reads: CASGLISGGELFF. The CDR3 DNA reads TGTGCTAGTGGTTTGATATCGGGCGGGGAGCTGTTTTTT.

The chain has TRBV29-1 and TRBJ2-7; D might be TRBD1 (6 bases). The germline V gene has CDR1 SQVTM and CDR2 ANQGSEA. V shed 8 bases and J shed 0 bases, with 11 bases lying between them. This CDR3 contains 12 residues. The CDR3 DNA follows: TGCAGCCCCGAGGGGGTCTCCTACGAGCAGTACTTC. It encodes CSPEGVSYEQYF.